Described below is a single TCR beta chain sequence and its context. Adults between about 18 and 95 years of age took part from about two dozen US areas. Participant reports of clinical history set cohort assignment. The CDR3 is made up of 14 amino acids. The V gene lost 2 bases and the J gene lost 8 bases, with 12 bases spanning the gap. The germline V gene encodes CDR1 MNHNS and CDR2 SASEGT. These data belong to a study of blood T cell repertoires in COVID-19. Background on the study: Material from acute and convalescent COVID-19 was sourced from the United States, Italy and Spain.

Authors' methods: From reference gene primer amplification, estimates of nucleated cell counts were derived. The protocol was immunoSEQ multiplex PCR, while the TCRdb copy is restricted to in-frame clones and leaves out a portion. That table supplies the V and J calls and clone size; D and trimming were determined from the DNA. Of roughly 360,000 clones in the sample, roughly 90% were seen once. The material sequenced was PBMCs or T cells enriched from blood (not recorded which). The sequence was collected from a woman in her thirties with acute COVID-19. The chain couples TRBV6-1 to TRBJ1-4; TRBD1 might be the D (5 bases). The CDR3 here is CASSERGGLEKLFF. CDR3 in DNA: TGTGCCAGCAGTGAACGTGGGGGGTTGGAAAAACTGTTTTTT.